These 23 T cell receptor beta chains were sequenced from one sample in a study of cytomegalovirus exposure and HLA in healthy donors. This PCR relied on a set of 60 Vbeta primers and 13 Jbeta primers. The assay was immunoSEQ multiplex PCR, and TCRdb's table has in-frame clones only and misses some. Of approximately 190,000 clones in the sample, around 85% are singletons; the top ten hold 3% to 4%. Sequencing was done on a sample of PBMCs. These receptors were taken from a man aged 50 to 59 in good health and CMV-seronegative.

V usage is TRBV11-2 and J usage is TRBJ2-1, with D unclear. The germline CDR1 and CDR2 sequences are SGHAT and FQNNGV. The CDR3 has 11 residues. The ends were cut back, 1 base at V and 7 bases at J, with 2 bases in the middle. DNA of the CDR3: TGTGCCAGCAGCTTAGCGAATGAGCAGTTCTTC. Encoded protein: CASSLANEQFF.

J is TRBJ2-4 and V is TRBV19, with 9 nucleotides matching TRBD1. CDR3 size: 15 residues. Germline trimming cut 6 bases from V and 3 bases from J; bases unmatched to any gene: 6. The V gene's germline CDR1 is LNHDA and CDR2 SQIVND (reference sequence). The CDR3 DNA is TGTGCCAGTAGCCCTCGGACAGGGGACAAAAACATTCAGTACTTC. Protein: CASSPRTGDKNIQYF.

J is TRBJ2-2 and V is TRBV9; D remains ambiguous. There are 12 residues in the CDR3. V was trimmed by 4 bases and J by 3 bases, leaving 4 bases between them. Germline V gives CDR1 SGDLS, CDR2 YYNGEE. This chain's CDR3 is CASSTYTGELFF. CDR3 coding DNA: TGTGCCAGCAGCACTTACACCGGGGAGCTGTTTTTT. Full variable domain (rest looked up from reference TRBV9 and TRBJ2-2): DSGVTQTPKHLITATGQRVTLRCSPRSGDLSVYWYQQSLDQGLQFLIQYYNGEERAKGNILERFSAQQFPDLHSELNLSSLELGDSALYFCASSTYTGELFFGEGSRLTVL.

This chain joins TRBV7-2 and TRBJ1-2; 10 bases map to TRBD1. The germline V gene has CDR1 SGHTA and CDR2 FQGNSA. V lost 3 bases and J lost 2; bases outside the gene matches: 0. The CDR3 is made up of 14 amino acids. The CDR3 reads CASSLDRGNYGYTF. The CDR3 bases are TGTGCCAGCAGCTTGGACAGGGGGAACTATGGCTACACCTTC.

This chain connects TRBV19 to TRBJ2-2; 8 bases align to TRBD2. This CDR3 contains 13 residues. The germline CDR1 and CDR2 sequences are LNHDA and SQIVND (reference sequence). The junction had 3 bases not matched to a gene; V was cut back by 5 bases and J by 7 bases. The CDR3 is CASSYSGGGELFF. DNA for the CDR3: TGTGCCAGTAGTTACAGCGGGGGCGGGGAGCTGTTTTTT. Looking up the rest from reference TRBV19 and TRBJ2-2 gives the full variable domain: DGGITQSPKYLFRKEGQNVTLSCEQNLNHDAMYWYRQDPGQGLRLIYYSQIVNDFQKGDIAEGYSVSREKKESFPLTVTSAQKNPTAFYLCASSYSGGGELFFGEGSRLTVL.

With regard to this clone: This same CDR3 is encoded by further DNA sequences in the sample. V gene TRBV19 combines with J gene TRBJ2-7, with D possibly TRBD1 on 6 matching bases. The germline CDR1 and CDR2 sequences are LNHDA and SQIVND (reference sequence). CDR3 length: 14 amino acids. V lost 4 bases, J lost 9 bases, and 19 bases lay in between. As DNA, the CDR3 is TGTGCCAGTAGTACTCGGGACAACAAATGGCGGCAGTACTTC. Translation: CASSTRDNKWRQYF.

Notes on this clone: A much larger clone is a single base away; this may be a read error. This chain connects TRBV4-2 to TRBJ1-5; tentative D call: TRBD1 (5 bases). Germline values: CDR1 LGHNA, CDR2 YNFKEQ. CDR3 length: 13 amino acids. The V and J ends lost 6 bases and 4 bases respectively, with 10 bases between them. CDR3 DNA sequence: TGTGCCAGCAGTCCCGGGGGGAATCAGCCCCAGCATTTT. The encoded protein is CASSPGGNQPQHF.

This clone was recorded a few times. V usage is TRBV5-4 and J usage is TRBJ2-1; TRBD1 aligns across 9 bases. V dropped 4 bases and J dropped 5; count of bases not matched to a gene: 10. CDR1 SGHNT and CDR2 YYREEE come from the germline V gene (reference sequence). The CDR3 is 16 residues long. CDR3 in DNA: TGTGCCAGCAGCCCAACCGGGACAGGGAAAGACAATGAGCAGTTCTTC. This codes for CASSPTGTGKDNEQFF.

The J gene is TRBJ2-7, the V gene TRBV10-3, with D perhaps matching TRBD2 (6 bases). Germline lookup yields CDR1 ENHRY and CDR2 SYGVKD. This CDR3 region has 14 residues. Trimming pared 6 bases from V and 1 base from J, leaving 13 bases between. The DNA for the CDR3 is TGTGCCATCAGCGCGGGGACCGAATCCTACGAGCAGTACTTC. Translation gives CAISAGTESYEQYF.

This clone was seen a handful of times. The chain combines TRBV6-5 with TRBJ1-6, with D uncertain. Trimming took 5 bases from V and 9 from J, leaving 17 bases between them. This CDR3 contains 15 residues. Germline assignment: CDR1 MNHEY and CDR2 SVGAGI. The CDR3 DNA sequence: TGTGCCAGCAGTCAAATACTCGGGAGTGGTTCACCCCTCCACTTT. It codes for CASSQILGSGSPLHF.

The genes are TRBV6-5 and TRBJ2-7, with D perhaps matching TRBD1 (5 bases). The CDR3 has 14 residues. Deletions cut 6 bases from V and 2 bases from J, with 14 bases between. Germline CDR1 and CDR2: MNHEY and SVGAGI. CDR3 nucleotide sequence: TGTGCCAGCAGAGATGGCAGGGATCCCTACGAGCAGTACTTC. Its translation: CASRDGRDPYEQYF.

In its sample, this clone was seen a few times. CDR3 DNA sequence: TGTGCCAGCAGTTCGGCCGGGACAGGGGCTACCGAGCAGTACTTC. Translating gives CASSSAGTGATEQYF. The V and J genes are TRBV6-5 and TRBJ2-7; 10 bases line up with TRBD1. Germline assignment: CDR1 MNHEY and CDR2 SVGAGI. V was clipped by 4 bases and J by 6 bases; unmatched bases: 9. The CDR3 covers 15 residues.

The rearrangement links TRBV7-2 to TRBJ1-4; D perhaps matches TRBD1 (6 bases). The length of the CDR3 is 14 residues. Germline V lookup: CDR1 SGHTA, CDR2 FQGNSA. V lost 3 bases to trimming and J lost 5 bases, with 10 bases between them. The CDR3: CASSFGTRNEKLFF. CDR3 in DNA: TGTGCCAGCAGCTTCGGGACAAGAAATGAAAAACTGTTTTTT.

This chain links TRBV5-6 with TRBJ2-5; TRBD1 aligns across 9 bases. CDR1 SGHDT and CDR2 YYEEEE come from the germline V gene. The CDR3 is 16 residues long. The V and J ends lost 1 base and 2 bases, in that order; junction bases with no gene match: 6. The CDR3 sequence is CASSLLATGGQETQYF. The CDR3 DNA sequence: TGTGCCAGCAGCTTGCTGGCGACAGGGGGACAAGAGACCCAGTACTTC.

For this clone: Mismatch with germline at one junction end may stem from a read error. V usage is TRBV7-9 and J usage is TRBJ1-6; D unresolved. The germline V gene encodes CDR1 SEHNR and CDR2 FQNEAQ (reference sequence). The CDR3 covers 15 residues. DNA of the CDR3: TGTTCCAGCAACCCCGACCGAGGAGGTAATTCACCCCTCCACTTT. It translates to CSSNPDRGGNSPLHF. Filled out from reference TRBV7-9 and TRBJ1-6, the complete variable domain reads DTGVSQNPRHKITKRGQNVTFRCDPISEHNRLYWYRQTLGQGPEFLTYFQNEAQLEKSRLLSDRFSAERPKGSFSTLEIQRTEQGDSAMYLCSSNPDRGGNSPLHFGNGTRLTVT.

This clone was seen only once. The chain combines TRBV15 with TRBJ1-5; no definite D call. The CDR3 totals 18 residues. V shed 3 bases and J shed 0 bases, with 18 bases lying between them. CDR1 is LNHNV and CDR2 is YYDKDF in the germline V gene (reference sequence). The CDR3: CATSRASGVTYSNQPQHF. CDR3 coding DNA: TGTGCCACCAGCAGGGCCTCTGGAGTGACCTATAGCAATCAGCCCCAGCATTTT.

The chain employs TRBV30 and TRBJ2-5; D possibly corresponds to TRBD1 (6 bases). The CDR3 consists of 11 residues. V was pared by 5 bases and J by 4 bases, with 8 bases between. Germline CDR1 is GTSNPN and CDR2 is SVGIG (reference sequence). In nucleotides, the CDR3 is TGTGCCTGGGGGGGCGTAGAGACCCAGTACTTC. Translation gives CAWGGVETQYF.

This clone was seen a few times. Other DNA sequences in the sample encode the same CDR3. The chain recombines TRBV6-5 with TRBJ1-4; TRBD1 agrees at 7 bases. The V and J ends lost 0 bases and 7 bases, in that order; junction bases with no gene match: 2. The CDR3 spans 14 residues. Germline V gives CDR1 MNHEY, CDR2 SVGAGI. The DNA of the CDR3 is TGTGCCAGCAGTTACTCGCCAGGGGGTGAAAAACTGTTTTTT. Its protein is CASSYSPGGEKLFF.

Points on this clone: Other DNA sequences from this sample encode an identical CDR3 as well. The chain recombines TRBV27 with TRBJ1-1; the D gene is possibly TRBD1 (5 bases). The V end was cut by 5 bases, the J end by 8 bases, with 15 bases between. Germline assignment: CDR1 MNHEY and CDR2 SMNVEV (reference sequence). CDR3 size: 13 residues. CDR3 loop: CASSPRQGGEAFF. The CDR3 nucleotides read TGTGCCAGCAGTCCACGGCAGGGAGGAGAAGCTTTCTTT.

The chain has TRBV9 and TRBJ1-5; 8 bases are a match to TRBD1. Per germline, CDR1 SGDLS and CDR2 YYNGEE. The CDR3 length is 15 residues. Trimming removed 10 bases from V and 0 bases from J; junction bases left unmatched: 9. The CDR3 protein is CAVGGQEYSNQPQHF. CDR3 DNA: TGTGCCGTTGGGGGACAGGAGTATAGCAATCAGCCCCAGCATTTT.

The chain uses TRBV4-2 and TRBJ2-7; D is perhaps TRBD2 (7 bases). This CDR3 comprises 20 residues. V lost 2 bases to trimming and J lost 3 bases, with 29 bases between them. The germline V gene encodes CDR1 LGHNA and CDR2 YNFKEQ. In nucleotides, the CDR3 is TGTGCCAGCAGCCAATCGTGGACCCGAAGAGGGGGGAGGGATATCTACGAGCAGTACTTC. Encoded protein: CASSQSWTRRGGRDIYEQYF.

This clone is a singleton in its sample. The V call is TRBV4-1, the J call TRBJ2-2; D is undetermined. The CDR3 spans 14 residues. V dropped 3 bases and J dropped 6 bases, with 11 bases sitting between them. Germline values: CDR1 MGHRA, CDR2 YSYEKL. CDR3 amino acids: CASSQLPYAGELFF. CDR3 DNA: TGCGCCAGCAGCCAGTTACCCTACGCCGGGGAGCTGTTTTTT.

The chain carries TRBV25-1 and TRBJ2-7; D is unclear. Germline V gene sequence: CDR1 MGHDK, CDR2 SYGVNS. This CDR3 is built from 13 residues. Between the trimmed V and J ends, which lost 5 bases and 1 base, there was a span of 9 bases. In nucleotides, the CDR3 is TGTGCCAGCAGTATGGCGGCATCCTACGAGCAGTACTTC. Protein product: CASSMAASYEQYF.